This T cell receptor beta chain was profiled in a study of cytomegalovirus exposure and HLA in healthy donors. On this clone itself: What it binds is not known.

Germline V gene sequence: CDR1 LNHNV, CDR2 YYDKDF (reference sequence). This CDR3 region has 17 residues. The V segment lost 3 bases and the J segment 8 bases; nucleotides outside the gene matches: 13. PCR involved 60 Vbeta and 13 Jbeta primers. TCRdb keeps only in-frame clones here, not all; method: immunoSEQ multiplex PCR. The sample holds 150,000 or so clones, 76% seen once. Although they were nominally healthy when sampled, donors likely had unrecorded immune exposures. Study conclusions and caveats: Specificity for CMV antigens was confirmed in vitro for a few of the CMV-associated chains. Earlier results showed most TCR beta V segments being productive about 90% or about 30% of the time.

This TCR derives from a male donor in good health and CMV-seronegative. The chain carries TRBV15 and TRBJ1-2, with 12 bases fitting TRBD1. The specimen sequenced was PBMCs. CDR3 amino acids: CATSSLSRDRGLGGYTF. In nucleotides, the CDR3 is TGTGCCACCAGCAGCCTGAGCCGGGACAGGGGGCTGGGGGGCTACACCTTC.